This entry lists 14 T cell receptor beta chains sequenced from one sample in a study of ipilimumab plus nivolumab after autologous stem cell transplantation. Using immunoSEQ multiplex PCR, the repertoire was profiled, and TCRdb retains in-frame clones only, with some absent. The sample has some 19,000 clones, 81% seen once. The specimen was PBMCs, collected in a trial of ipilimumab plus nivolumab as post-transplant consolidation. All receptors come from a male donor with diffuse large B-cell lymphoma.

The rearrangement links TRBV2 to TRBJ1-2, with D tentatively TRBD1 (6 bases). Germline V lookup: CDR1 SNHLY, CDR2 FYNNEI. This CDR3 spans 14 amino acids. V was shortened by 3 bases and J by 2 bases, with 10 bases between the two germline ends. CDR3 protein: CASSDRGINYGYTF. The CDR3 nucleotides read TGTGCCAGCAGTGACAGGGGAATCAACTATGGCTACACCTTC.

This clone was found once. This chain connects TRBV28 to TRBJ2-1; TRBD1 aligns across 9 bases. V was clipped by 4 bases and J by 9 bases; unmatched bases: 10. The CDR3 consists of 15 residues. The germline V gene has CDR1 MDHEN and CDR2 SYDVKM. The CDR3 sequence is CASSSTGGAGIEQFF. Here the CDR3 DNA reads TGTGCCAGCAGTTCGACAGGGGGGGCCGGCATTGAGCAGTTCTTC.

CDR3 DNA: TGCAGCGCACCCTCCGAATCCTACAATGAGCAGTTCTTC. It codes for CSAPSESYNEQFF. The rearrangement joins TRBV29-1 to TRBJ2-1; D unclear. V dropped 7 bases and J dropped 1 base, with 11 bases sitting between them. In germline, CDR1 is SQVTM, CDR2 ANQGSEA. This CDR3 region has 13 residues.

This chain joins TRBV29-1 and TRBJ1-1, with D perhaps TRBD1 (6 bases). Per germline, CDR1 SQVTM and CDR2 ANQGSEA. This CDR3 comprises 14 residues. V lost 7 bases and J lost 0, with 15 bases in between. Written as DNA, the CDR3 is TGCAGCGCTGTGACAGGTGCCCTGAACACTGAAGCTTTCTTT. It translates to CSAVTGALNTEAFF.

The chain carries TRBV15 and TRBJ1-2; D is perhaps TRBD1 (6 bases). This CDR3 spans 15 amino acids. Germline CDR1 reads LNHNV; CDR2 reads YYDKDF (reference sequence). V lost 0 bases and J lost 2, with 10 bases in between. The CDR3 region is CATSRESQGNYGYTF. Written as DNA, the CDR3 is TGTGCCACCAGCAGAGAATCGCAGGGGAACTATGGCTACACCTTC.

A note on this clone: Other DNA sequences in this specimen translate into the identical CDR3. The chain recombines TRBV18 with TRBJ2-6; TRBD1 matches 7 bases. The germline gives CDR1 KGHSH, CDR2 LQKENI. Trimming cost V 3 bases and J 1 base; bases outside gene matches: 0. The CDR3 loop spans 15 amino acids. The CDR3 reads CASSPTGSGANVLTF. DNA for the CDR3: TGTGCCAGCTCACCGACAGGGTCTGGGGCCAACGTCCTGACTTTC.

The chain recombines TRBV10-3 with TRBJ1-1, with unresolved D. The CDR3 covers 15 residues. CDR1 ENHRY and CDR2 SYGVKD come from the germline V gene. V lost 0 bases and J lost 0, with 8 bases in between. DNA for the CDR3: TGTGCCATCAGTGAGTCCCGGCAGATGAACACTGAAGCTTTCTTT. Translating gives CAISESRQMNTEAFF.

This chain connects TRBV25-1 to TRBJ2-1; TRBD2 might be the D (5 bases). Germline CDR1 MGHDK, CDR2 SYGVNS. V was pared by 7 bases and J by 9 bases, with 10 bases between. The CDR3 is 11 residues long. For the CDR3, the DNA is TGTGCCAGCAAAGTAGCGATTGAGCAGTTCTTC. Translating gives CASKVAIEQFF.

The chain uses TRBV19 and TRBJ2-1; TRBD1 matches 9 bases. The V gene's germline CDR1 is LNHDA and CDR2 SQIVND (reference sequence). The V gene end was trimmed by 4 bases and the J gene end by 7 bases; junction bases not matched to a gene: 8. This CDR3 is 15 amino acids long. CDR3: CASSNRQGGGNEQFF. DNA for the CDR3: TGTGCCAGTAGTAATCGACAGGGGGGCGGGAATGAGCAGTTCTTC.

The chain uses TRBV13 and TRBJ2-1, with 10 bases matching TRBD2. The CDR3 length is 18 residues. Germline V lookup: CDR1 PRHDT, CDR2 FYEKMQ (reference sequence). Unmatched junction bases numbered 9, after V lost 0 bases and J lost 4 bases. The CDR3 bases are TGTGCCAGCAGCTTAGGCAGAGCGGGGGGGAATTATTACAATGAGCAGTTCTTC. Its translation: CASSLGRAGGNYYNEQFF.

The rearrangement uses TRBV6-5 and TRBJ1-5; D remains unclear. V was shortened by 7 bases and J by 4 bases, with 11 bases between the two germline ends. CDR1 and CDR2 (germline): MNHEY, SVGAGI. The CDR3 is made up of 13 amino acids. The CDR3 sequence is CASTGVPNQPQHF. In DNA, the CDR3 is TGTGCCAGCACCGGGGTCCCTAATCAGCCCCAGCATTTT.

In its sample, this clone ranks as medium-sized. The sample holds other DNA sequences that translate to the same CDR3. The CDR3 DNA follows: TGCGCCAGCAGTCAATTGGGACACCAAATTGAAGAGACCCAGTACTTC. As protein: CASSQLGHQIEETQYF. The gene calls are TRBV23-1 and TRBJ2-5; a possible D gene is TRBD1 (6 bases). TRBV23-1 falls under the ORF class, with uncertain function. Trimming shortened V by 1 base and J by 3 bases, and 15 bases separated the two germline ends. The length of the CDR3 is 16 residues.

This rearrangement joins TRBV19 to TRBJ2-2; TRBD1 might be the D (5 bases). Trimming shortened V by 5 bases and J by 4 bases, and 14 bases separated the two germline ends. This CDR3 has 15 residues. Germline CDR1 is LNHDA and CDR2 is SQIVND (reference sequence). The CDR3 loop reads CASSFESQGTGELFF. The CDR3 nucleotides are TGTGCCAGTAGTTTTGAGAGCCAGGGCACCGGGGAGCTGTTTTTT.

For the CDR3, the DNA is TGTGCCAGCAGCCAGGGACAGCTTAGCAATCAGCCCCAGCATTTT. It translates to CASSQGQLSNQPQHF. The chain has TRBV5-8 and TRBJ1-5, with 7 bases identical to TRBD1. J gave up 0 bases and V 4 bases, and 4 bases lay outside the gene matches. Germline V gene data show CDR1 as SGHTS and CDR2 as YDEGEE. The CDR3 is 15 amino acids. The full variable domain, its missing parts supplied by reference TRBV5-8 and TRBJ1-5, is EAGVTQSPTHLIKTRGQQATLRCSPISGHTSVYWYQQALGLGLQFLLWYDEGEERNRGNFPPRFSGRQFPNYSSELNVNALELEDSALYLCASSQGQLSNQPQHFGDGTRLSIL.